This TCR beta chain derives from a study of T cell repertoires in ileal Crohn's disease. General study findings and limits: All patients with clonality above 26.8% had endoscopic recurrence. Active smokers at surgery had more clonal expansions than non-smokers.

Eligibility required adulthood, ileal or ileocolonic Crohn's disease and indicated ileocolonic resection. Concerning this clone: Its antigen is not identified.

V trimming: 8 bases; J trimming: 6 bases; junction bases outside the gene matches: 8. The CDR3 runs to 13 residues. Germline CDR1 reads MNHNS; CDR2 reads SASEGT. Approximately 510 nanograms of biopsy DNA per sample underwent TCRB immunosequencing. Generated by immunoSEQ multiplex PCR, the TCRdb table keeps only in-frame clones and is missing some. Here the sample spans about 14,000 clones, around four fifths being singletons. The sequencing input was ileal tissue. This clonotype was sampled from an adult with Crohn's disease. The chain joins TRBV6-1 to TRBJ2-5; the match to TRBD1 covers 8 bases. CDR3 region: CASGKGQAQTQYF. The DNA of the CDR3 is TGTGCCAGCGGTAAGGGACAGGCCCAGACCCAGTACTTC.